This entry is about one TCR beta chain. The specificity of this receptor is unknown. No per-base quality is available; no much larger clone lies one base away. The CDR3 goes from the cysteine to the phenylalanine over 17 residues. Of the read, only the CDR3 DNA is kept; its 51 bases are in frame from base 1. The germline V end is reduced by 10 bases and the J end by 0 bases; junction bases left unmatched: 10. The CDR1 and CDR2 encoded by the germline V gene are MDHEN and SYDVKM. At study entry, adolescents were screened for latent tuberculosis infection using a tuberculin skin test and the QuantiFERON-TB GOLD In-Tube IGRA. Immunosequencing was performed on unsorted cryopreserved PBMC and covered roughly 100,000 T cells per clinical donor on average. Eleven high schools in the Worcester region of the Western Cape, South Africa, served as enrollment sites for adolescents aged 12 to 18 years. Around 10 M. tuberculosis-infected adolescents and around 10 uninfected adolescents were selected, with the two groups matched for age and sex. PBMC from adolescents were isolated by density centrifugation from freshly drawn heparinized blood and then cryopreserved.

This sample stems from a study of T cells in tuberculosis (dated by TCRdb to about 2018). In terms of the full investigation: The study combined CD1B tetramers and high-throughput TCR immunosequencing to characterize T cells specific for the mycobacterial lipid antigen glucose monomycolate (GMM). With approximately ten people per group, a South African clinical cohort compared IGRA-negative adolescents, IGRA-positive adolescents with latent tuberculosis, and adults with active tuberculosis.

TCR libraries were generated with the immunoSEQ multiplex PCR assay, using TCR-beta and/or TCR-alpha/delta assays for each sample. The amplified TCR libraries were sequenced on the Illumina high-throughput platform. Turning to the authors' computational methods: Clustering and dimensionality reduction were performed using pairwise TCRdist distances among GMM-specific receptors from ex vivo sorted or in vitro expanded T cells. The score assigned to each clinical repertoire was mean NN-distance, meaning the average TCRdist to the nearest 10% of tetramer-positive reference sequences. GEM TCR motif frequency was calculated as the fraction of unique TCRs that matched known GEM sequences in V/J usage and CDR3 length. Linear discriminant analysis with leave-one-out cross-validation, implemented in scikit-learn, was used to classify active tuberculosis. TCRdb's version of the immuneACCESS table is confined to in-frame rearrangements and falls short of the full clone set. An unresolved V gene accounts for under half of the shortfall where checked; the remainder is of unknown origin. V, J and clone size derive from that table, while D and trimming were established from the DNA sequence. The sample contains some 22,000 clones, roughly 97% of them found a single time. The ten biggest clones cover roughly 6.2% of the sample.

What the study reported, not specific to this receptor: Clinical samples were selected based on which cryopreserved specimens were available, and the active tuberculosis cases were adults whereas the controls were adolescents. Compared with IGRA-negative controls, TCR-alpha repertoires from active tuberculosis had smaller mean NN-distances to GMM-specific TCRs, which suggests clonal expansion of these TCRs. An accuracy of 85% to 90% (AUROC 0.85 to 0.9) was reached by a classifier using the diverse GMM-specific repertoire, compared with approximately 70% accuracy when GEM motif frequencies were used. The smaller NN-distances were partly driven by shorter CDR3-alpha lengths in active tuberculosis patients, and the difference for TCR-beta did not reach statistical significance.

The sequenced sample was PBMCs. The sequence joins TRBV28 to TRBJ2-6, and 9 junction bases match TRBD1. This sequence was found in a donor aged 10 to 29 with latent tuberculosis or without tuberculosis infection. The CDR3 has the sequence CATSSGTGLSGANVLTF. The sequenced DNA: TGTGCCACCTCCTCCGGGACAGGGCTCTCTGGGGCCAACGTCCTGACTTTC.